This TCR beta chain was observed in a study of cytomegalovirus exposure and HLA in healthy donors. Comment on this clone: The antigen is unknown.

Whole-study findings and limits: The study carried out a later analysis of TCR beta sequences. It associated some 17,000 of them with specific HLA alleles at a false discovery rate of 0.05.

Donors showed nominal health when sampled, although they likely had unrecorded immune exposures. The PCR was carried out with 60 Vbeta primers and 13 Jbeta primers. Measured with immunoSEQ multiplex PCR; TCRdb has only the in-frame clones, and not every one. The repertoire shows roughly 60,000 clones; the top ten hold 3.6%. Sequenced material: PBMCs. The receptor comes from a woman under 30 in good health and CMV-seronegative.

CDR3 amino acids: CAGRGQGAADTQYF. CDR3 DNA: TGTGCCGGTAGGGGACAGGGGGCGGCAGATACGCAGTATTTT. The chain combines TRBV25-1 with TRBJ2-3; 12 bases agree with TRBD1. V was pared by 11 bases and J by 4 bases, with 7 bases of the junction left unmatched. The CDR3 extends over 14 amino acids. Germline V gene data show CDR1 as MGHDK and CDR2 as SYGVNS.